A single T cell receptor (beta chain) is shown here with its context. This clone occurred a few times. Its antigen is unknown. Within one base of it there is no much larger clone, and no base qualities were kept. TCRbeta CDR3 regions were amplified from genomic DNA by means of the immunoSEQ Assay, a bias-controlled multiplex PCR. In the paper's pipeline: The number of nucleated cells in each sample was estimated by amplification of reference gene primers within the assay. Sequence reads were collapsed and filtered to measure the absolute abundance of every unique TCRbeta CDR3 rearrangement. For each sample, productive Simpson clonality was calculated as the square root of Simpson's diversity index over productive rearrangements. The immuneACCESS repertoire file appears here via TCRdb, limited to in-frame rearrangements. These files lack a portion of the clones; in checked studies, under half of the deficit traces to unresolved V genes, and the cause of the others is not known. That table is the source of V, J and clone size, and D and trimming were worked out from the DNA. The table for this sample lists approximately 230,000 clones; roughly 79% of them were counted only once. The ten largest clones add up to over 14% of the sample.

V is cut by 0 bases and J by 1 base, and the space between the germline ends is 21 bases. The germline V gene encodes CDR1 MGHRA and CDR2 YSYEKL. Spanning cysteine to phenylalanine, the CDR3 consists of 19 amino acids. The kept DNA is CDR3 alone, 57 bases in frame from the first base. The record originates from a study of blood T cell repertoires in COVID-19 (TCRdb year 2020). Concerning the study at large: The collaborator samples originated in the United States, Italy and Spain and spanned the acute and convalescent phases of COVID-19. The material from the prospective study consisted of cDNA or gDNA derived from T cells, B-cell-depleted T cells, or PBMCs. The dataset comprised deeply sampled blood TCRbeta repertoires from subjects exposed to, actively infected with, or recovered from COVID-19. A freely available public database, intended as a resource for researchers studying the immune response to SARS-CoV-2, is where the repertoires were released. The samples were drawn from two sources: the first 160 participants of the ongoing ImmuneRACE study, and 1,200 or so subjects contributed by 6 global collaborators. The sample metadata nearly always contained a de-identified subject ID, COVID-19 status, age in years and sex. Where available, HLA class I and class II types were taken from metadata supplied by the sample provider and were not determined by assay-based typing. Results and caveats for the whole study, not just this receptor: The quantity of clinical and demographic metadata differed by source and by participant and was supplied without curation.

Participants in the prospective study were aged about 18 to 90 years, lived in about two dozen United States geographic areas, and enrolled through a virtual design. Cohort assignment in the prospective study relied on participant-reported clinical history from a screening survey and a study questionnaire. ImmuneRACE Cohort 3 recovered participants were defined by two consecutive negative NP/OP PCR tests, healthcare professional clearance, or symptom resolution. In the prospective study, mobile phlebotomists collected whole blood, serum and a nasopharyngeal or oropharyngeal swab from each participant. Participants in the prospective study had the option to provide additional blood draws and questionnaires over an approximately 2-month period. Before DNA extraction, blood samples from the prospective study were shipped at room temperature or frozen.

The chain couples TRBV4-1 to TRBJ1-1; TRBD1 could be the D gene, as 6 bases match. Sequencing used PBMCs or T cells enriched from blood (not recorded which). The TCR comes from a man aged 35-49 years who had recovered from COVID-19. The DNA reads as follows: TGCGCCAGCAGCCAAGAAATAGCCAGCCGGGACACGTGGAACACTGAAGCTTTCTTT. The translation is CASSQEIASRDTWNTEAFF.